Below are 11 T cell receptor beta chains sequenced from a single sample in a study of early T cells in non-severe SARS-CoV-2 infection. TCRdb reprocessed the 5' RACE reads with MiXCR, giving one entry per CDR3 protein. The sample holds roughly 99,000 distinct CDR3 sequences; roughly 11% are singletons and the top ten take roughly 8%. Specimen: whole blood. The receptors here all came from an adult who was a healthcare worker with PCR-confirmed SARS-CoV-2 infection or an uninfected control (not recorded which).

The rearrangement joins TRBV4-3 to TRBJ2-7; possibly TRBD2 for D (6 bases). Germline lookup yields CDR1 LGHNA and CDR2 YSLEER. CDR3 size: 13 residues. The V gene lost 0 bases and the J gene lost 6 bases, with 9 bases spanning the gap. CDR3 DNA sequence: TGCGCCAGCAGCCAAGATTGGGGACTCGAGCAGTACTTC. Protein sequence: CASSQDWGLEQYF.

This clonotype was detected a few times. The chain uses TRBV7-2 and TRBJ2-1, with 8 bases that match TRBD1. Germline V lookup: CDR1 SGHTA, CDR2 FQGNSA. With V trimmed by 5 bases and J by 7 bases, 7 bases remained unmatched. CDR3 length: 14 amino acids. CDR3 DNA: TGTGCCAGCAGCGATTCGGACAGGGTAAATGAGCAGTTCTTC. This sequence encodes CASSDSDRVNEQFF.

This clonotype was detected many times. The V call is TRBV28, the J call TRBJ2-5, with a possible D match to TRBD1 (6 bases). Trimming took off 6 bases at V and 5 bases at J, with 13 bases between the two ends. The CDR3 consists of 13 residues. Germline CDR1 reads MDHEN; CDR2 reads SYDVKM. The CDR3 loop reads CASRTGNLETQYF. The CDR3 DNA follows: TGTGCCAGCAGAACAGGGAATTTGGAGACCCAGTACTTC.

This chain links TRBV29-1 with TRBJ2-3, with 9 nucleotides matching TRBD2. The germline CDR1 and CDR2 sequences are SQVTM and ANQGSEA. With 4 bases clipped from V and 8 bases from J, the junction kept 7 bases outside the gene matches. This CDR3 has 13 amino acids. CDR3 sequence (DNA): TGCAGCGTTGTCGCGGGAGGGCGGGGTACGCAGTATTTT. This sequence encodes CSVVAGGRGTQYF.

This clonotype has ten or more counts. The chain recombines TRBV20-1 with TRBJ2-3; D not certain. Trimming pared 2 bases from V and 0 bases from J, leaving 12 bases between. CDR3 length: 15 residues. The germline V gene has CDR1 DFQATT and CDR2 SNEGSKA (reference sequence). The CDR3 is CSARRAPTSTDTQYF. The CDR3 DNA reads as TGCAGTGCTAGACGGGCCCCAACTAGCACAGATACGCAGTATTTT.

The sample holds many counts of this clonotype. This chain uses TRBV20-1 with TRBJ2-7, with TRBD2 as a possible D gene (6 bases). V lost 2 bases to trimming and J lost 3 bases, with 17 bases between them. Germline loops: CDR1 DFQATT, CDR2 SNEGSKA (reference sequence). The CDR3 totals 15 residues. CDR3 bases: TGCAGTGCTAGAAGGGTGGGGGGAACCTTCTACGAGCAGTACTTC. This gives the protein CSARRVGGTFYEQYF.

This clonotype showed up many times. The chain uses TRBV4-1 and TRBJ2-1; 11 bases fit TRBD2. CDR3 length: 17 residues. The J segment lost 1 base and the V segment lost 4 bases, leaving 6 bases of the junction unmatched. Per the germline V gene, CDR1 is MGHRA and CDR2 is YSYEKL. CDR3 sequence reads: CASSRIAGGPSYNEQFF. The CDR3 nucleotides are TGCGCCAGCAGCCGTATAGCGGGAGGGCCGTCCTACAATGAGCAGTTCTTC.

Remarks on this clonotype: A single base separates this from a much larger clone, so it may be a read error. This chain joins TRBV6-2 or TRBV6-3 and TRBJ2-3; no reliable D call. The V end was cut by 2 bases, the J end by 1 base, with 7 bases between. CDR1 and CDR2 (germline): MNHEY, SVGEGT. This CDR3 has 14 amino acids. The CDR3 here is CASSYQDGTDTQYF. The CDR3, as DNA: TGTGCCAGCAGTTACCAAGACGGCACAGATACGCAGTATTTT.

The gene calls are TRBV28 and TRBJ1-2, with TRBD1 identical over 8 bases. V shed 10 bases and J 6 bases; nucleotides not matched to a gene: 10. Germline-derived CDR1 and CDR2 are MDHEN and SYDVKM. The CDR3 is 13 residues long. The CDR3: CATQGARTHGYTF. CDR3 DNA sequence: TGTGCCACCCAGGGGGCGCGAACCCATGGCTACACCTTC.

This chain connects TRBV24-1 to TRBJ1-6; no clear D gene. CDR3 length equals 14 residues. Germline values: CDR1 KGHDR, CDR2 SFDVKD. The ends were cut back, 9 bases at V and 7 bases at J, with 15 bases in the middle. The CDR3 region is CATSPGGLNSPLHF. The CDR3 DNA sequence: TGTGCCACCTCCCCCGGCGGACTCAATTCACCCCTCCACTTT.

This clonotype was counted many times. The genes are TRBV6-2 or TRBV6-3 and TRBJ1-5; a possible D gene is TRBD1 (5 bases). Germline lookup yields CDR1 MNHEY and CDR2 SVGEGT. The CDR3 extends over 13 amino acids. Trimming removed 8 bases at V and 4 bases at J, with 12 bases between. CDR3 DNA: TGTGCCAGCGGGGCGGGGGAAAATCAGCCCCAGCATTTT. Encoded protein: CASGAGENQPQHF.